The 13 T cell receptor beta chains below all came from one sample that was sequenced in a study of tumor and adjacent non-tumor tissue in lung cancer. The library came from three nested PCR rounds adapted from ARM-PCR protocols. TCRdb processed the multiplex PCR reads anew with MiXCR; each CDR3 protein has one entry. The sample shows about 80,000 distinct CDR3 sequences, approximately 71% of them seen only once. RNA was extracted from bulk tissue without any cell sorting. Material: lung tumor tissue. Receptors originate from a woman in her 70s with non-small cell lung cancer.

For this clonotype: Just one base apart from a much larger clone, this may be a read error. The CDR3 reads CASTEWGTTPYNTEAFF. CDR3 sequence (DNA): TGTGCCAGCACCGAATGGGGTACGACACCCTACAACACTGAAGCTTTCTTT. The chain carries TRBV7-8 and TRBJ1-1; D uncertain. From germline, CDR1 is SGHVS and CDR2 FQNEAQ. With 7 bases removed from V and 2 bases from J, the gap between germline ends came to 23 bases. This CDR3 has 17 residues.

Of note for this clonotype: The junction departs from the called germline gene at one end, perhaps through a read error. The V gene is TRBV12-3 or TRBV12-4, the J gene TRBJ2-1; D remains ambiguous. The CDR3 spans 12 residues. As DNA, the CDR3 is TGTGCCAGCAGTCCGCCTTCGGGTGAGCAATTCTTC. This sequence encodes CASSPPSGEQFF.

For this clonotype: An end of the junction differs from the germline gene, which may be a read error. The chain carries TRBV29-1 and TRBJ2-5, with TRBD1 identical over 10 bases. Germline CDR1 and CDR2: SQVTM and ANQGSEA. The CDR3 runs to 15 residues. The CDR3 DNA reads TGCAGCTCTAGAGGGACAGGGGAGTACCAGGAGACCCAGTACTTC. Its protein is CSSRGTGEYQETQYF.

For this clonotype: Sequence at one end of the junction differs from germline and may be a read error. The V call is TRBV4-2, the J call TRBJ1-1; a possible D gene is TRBD1 (5 bases). CDR1 is LGHNA, CDR2 YNFKEQ, per germline. The CDR3 consists of 15 residues. The CDR3 reads CASSQSGEGSTEPFF. The CDR3 DNA follows: TGTGCCAGCAGCCAATCGGGAGAGGGGTCGACTGAACCTTTCTTT.

This clonotype was recorded many times. V is TRBV30 and J is TRBJ2-3; TRBD2 agrees at 8 bases. V gave up 5 bases and J gave up 1 base; unmatched junction bases: 11. The CDR3 length is 16 residues. CDR1 GTSNPN and CDR2 SVGIG come from the germline V gene (reference sequence). The CDR3 DNA sequence: TGTGCCTGGGGAGTATTAAGCGGGAGCGGCACAGATACGCAGTATTTT. Its protein product is CAWGVLSGSGTDTQYF. The whole variable domain, remainder taken from reference TRBV30 and TRBJ2-3, is SQTIHQWPATLVQPVGSPLSLECTVEGTSNPNLYWYRQAAGRGLQLLFYSVGIGQISSEVPQNLSASRPQDRQFILSSKKLLLSDSGFYLCAWGVLSGSGTDTQYFGPGTRLTVL.

The chain has TRBV5-1 and TRBJ2-7; 8 bases align to TRBD1. Germline assignment: CDR1 SGHRS and CDR2 YFSETQ. The CDR3 is made up of 15 amino acids. The V segment lost 4 bases and the J segment 3 bases; nucleotides outside the gene matches: 9. This chain's CDR3 is CASSNHGQGGYEQYF. Written as DNA, the CDR3 is TGCGCCAGCAGCAACCACGGACAGGGCGGCTACGAGCAGTACTTC.

By share, this clonotype ranks as medium-sized (0.01 to 0.1%). The chain employs TRBV11-2 and TRBJ2-3; D unresolved. Deletions cut 5 bases from V and 3 bases from J, with 9 bases between. There are 13 residues in the CDR3. Germline CDR1 and CDR2: SGHAT and FQNNGV. CDR3 loop: CASSLLRTDTQYF. The CDR3 DNA follows: TGTGCCAGCAGCCTCTTAAGGACAGATACGCAGTATTTT.

Concerning this clonotype: An end of the junction differs from the germline gene, which may be a read error. The chain joins TRBV4-1 to TRBJ1-2; 7 bases are shared with TRBD1. This CDR3 is built from 16 residues. The germline gives CDR1 MGHRA, CDR2 YSYEKL. The CDR3 sequence is CASSQEDGGTDYGYTF. CDR3 DNA sequence: TGTGCCAGCAGCCAAGAAGATGGGGGGACAGATTATGGCTACACCTTC.

As regards this clonotype: Germline and junction disagree at one end, which may indicate a read error. The chain couples TRBV11-3 to TRBJ2-2, with a weak D call TRBD2 (5 bases). The CDR3 runs 17 residues. Germline V CDR1 and CDR2: SGHNT, YENEEA. CDR3 DNA: TGTGACAGCAGCCCCCATCAATCGACATCGAGCACCGGGGAGCCGTTTTTT. Its translation is CDSSPHQSTSSTGEPFF.

V and J are TRBV12-3 or TRBV12-4 and TRBJ1-6; perhaps TRBD1 as D (6 bases). CDR3 length: 16 residues. Between the trimmed V and J ends, which lost 2 bases and 12 bases, there was a span of 20 bases. The CDR3 DNA reads TGTGCCAGCAGTTTATGGGACATGGGGCCGGGTAGACCCCTCCACTTT. Amino acid sequence: CASSLWDMGPGRPLHF.

On this clonotype: The CDR3 does not end in the conserved phenylalanine or tryptophan, so this is likely a read error. The chain employs TRBV5-4 and TRBJ1-2, with D perhaps TRBD1 (6 bases). The V gene's germline CDR1 is SGHNT and CDR2 YYREEE (reference sequence). The CDR3 totals 15 residues. The DNA for the CDR3 is TGTGCCAGCAACTTGGGGGGACCAGGGGTGGCTGGCTACACCTCC. Translation: CASNLGGPGVAGYTS.

A word on this clonotype: Lacking the conserved final phenylalanine or tryptophan, this CDR3 likely reflects a read error. Because the CDR3's place on the DNA is in doubt, the DNA is left out and the CDR3 is given as listed by TCRdb. This chain links TRBV29-1 with TRBJ1-1; the table gives TRBD1 as D, unverified against the DNA. Germline V gives CDR1 SQVTM, CDR2 ANQGSEA. Including both end residues, the CDR3 is 10 amino acids long. CDR3 protein: CSVEDKGTFC.

This clonotype has only a few counts. It may be a read error: a sequence one base away is much more abundant. V and J are TRBV20-1 and TRBJ2-5; 11 nucleotides line up with TRBD2. V was pared by 6 bases and J by 9 bases, with 18 bases of the junction left unmatched. CDR3 length: 16 amino acids. CDR1 is DFQATT and CDR2 is SNEGSKA in the germline V gene (reference sequence). CDR3 nucleotide sequence: TGCAGTGCAAACCCCGGGACTAGCGGCCCAATGGAGGCCCAGTACTTC. This sequence encodes CSANPGTSGPMEAQYF.